This T cell receptor (beta chain) derives from a study of blood T cell repertoires in COVID-19. Study-wide context: The United States, Italy and Spain provided the acute and convalescent COVID-19 samples. T cells, B-cell-depleted T cells, or PBMCs provided the cDNA or gDNA that served as material.

In the original processing: Reference gene primer amplification gave nucleated cell count estimates. Libraries were prepared by immunoSEQ multiplex PCR; TCRdb keeps only in-frame clonotypes and omits some of them. V and J calls and clone size are given by that table; D and trimming were obtained from the DNA. The sample contains around 23,000 clones, over 55% of which appear only once. The clonotype comes from a woman older than 75 with acute or convalescent COVID-19. The sequenced sample consisted of peripheral blood.

DNA for the CDR3: TGTGCCAGCAGCTCCCGTGGCGGGGGGCTTCAGTATGGCTACACCTTC. Its translation is CASSSRGGGLQYGYTF. The V call is TRBV7-3, the J call TRBJ1-2; weak D call: TRBD1 (6 bases). The CDR3 consists of 16 residues. Trimming took 4 bases from V and 5 from J, leaving 20 bases between them. Germline CDR1 SGHTA, CDR2 FQGTGA. The full variable domain, its missing parts supplied by reference TRBV7-3 and TRBJ1-2, is GAGVSQTPSNKVTEKGKYVELRCDPISGHTALYWYRQSLGQGPEFLIYFQGTGAADDSGLPNDRFFAVRPEGSVSTLKIQRTERGDSAVYLCASSSRGGGLQYGYTFGSGTRLTVV.